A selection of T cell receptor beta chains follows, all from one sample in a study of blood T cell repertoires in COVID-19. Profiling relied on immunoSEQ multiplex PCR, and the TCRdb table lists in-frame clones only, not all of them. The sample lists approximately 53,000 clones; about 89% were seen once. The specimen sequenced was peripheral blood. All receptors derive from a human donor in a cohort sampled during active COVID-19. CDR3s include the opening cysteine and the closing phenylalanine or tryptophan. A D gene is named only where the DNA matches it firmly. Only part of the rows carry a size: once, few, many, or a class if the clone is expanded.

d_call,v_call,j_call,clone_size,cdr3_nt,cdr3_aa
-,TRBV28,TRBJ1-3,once,TGTGCCAGCAGTTTAGGCAACACCATATATTTT,CASSLGNTIYF
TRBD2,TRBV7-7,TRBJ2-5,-,TGTGCCAGCAGCTTAGAGCGGGACCCAGAGACCCAGTACTTC,CASSLERDPETQYF
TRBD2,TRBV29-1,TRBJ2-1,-,TGCAGCGTTGAAGATTTCAATAGCGGGGCCTACAATGAGCAGTTCTTC,CSVEDFNSGAYNEQFF
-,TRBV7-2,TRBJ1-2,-,TGTGCCAGCAGCCCCCAGGGATACTATGGCTACACCTTC,CASSPQGYYGYTF
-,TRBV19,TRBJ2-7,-,TGTGCCAGTAGCCGCGACAGGGGACTATCCTACGAGCAGTACTTC,CASSRDRGLSYEQYF
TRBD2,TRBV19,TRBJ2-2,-,TGTGCCAGTCGCCTTAGCGGGAGAACGGGTCGTACCGGGGAGCTGTTTTTT,CASRLSGRTGRTGELFF
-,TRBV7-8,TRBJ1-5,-,TGTGCCAGCAGCTTAGATGCTACGATACGGCCCCAGCATTTT,CASSLDATIRPQHF
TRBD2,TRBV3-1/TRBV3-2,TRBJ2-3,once,TGTGCCAGCAGCCAATTCTCTAGCGGGGGGGGAGATACGCAGTATTTT,CASSQFSSGGGDTQYF
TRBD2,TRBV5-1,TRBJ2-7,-,TGCGCCAGCAGACTAGCGGGGGGACCTACCTACGAGCAGTACTTC,CASRLAGGPTYEQYF
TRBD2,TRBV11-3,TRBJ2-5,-,TGTGCCAGCAGACTAGCGGGAGGAGAGACCCAGTACTTC,CASRLAGGETQYF
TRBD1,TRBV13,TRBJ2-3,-,TGTGCCAGCAGCTTAGGCCTGGGACAGGGAGGTCCAGATACGCAGTATTTT,CASSLGLGQGGPDTQYF
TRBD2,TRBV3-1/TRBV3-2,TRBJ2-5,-,TGTGCCAGCAGCCAAGATATGAGGGCAAGCGGGAAGGAAGAGACCCAGTACTTC,CASSQDMRASGKEETQYF
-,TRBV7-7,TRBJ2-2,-,TGTGCTAGCAGCTTAGAGGCGGGTTTGAACGCCGGGGAGCTGTTTTTT,CASSLEAGLNAGELFF
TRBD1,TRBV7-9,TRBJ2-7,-,TGTGCCAGCAGCTTATCGGGACAGGCGGGCGAGCAGTACTTC,CASSLSGQAGEQYF
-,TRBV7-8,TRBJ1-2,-,TGTGCCAGCAGCTCCCCTTCGGGACTTCTTTCGGATGGCTACACCTTC,CASSSPSGLLSDGYTF
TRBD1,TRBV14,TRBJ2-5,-,TGTGCCAGCAGCCCACCGGGACAGGCATCGTACCAAGAGACCCAGTACTTC,CASSPPGQASYQETQYF
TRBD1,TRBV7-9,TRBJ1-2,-,TGTGCCAGCAGCTTAAGTGGCACAGGGGGATGGGGGAACTATGGCTACACCTTC,CASSLSGTGGWGNYGYTF
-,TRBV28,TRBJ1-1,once,TGTGCCAGCAGCAGGCATGAAGCTTTCTTT,CASSRHEAFF
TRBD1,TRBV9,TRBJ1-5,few,TGTGCCAGCAGCGTGGGACAGACCGATCAGCCCCAGCATTTT,CASSVGQTDQPQHF
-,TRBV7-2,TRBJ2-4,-,TGTGCCAGCAGCGCACTCCTGGGGCTAGCCAAAAACATTCAGTACTTC,CASSALLGLAKNIQYF
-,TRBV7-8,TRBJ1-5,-,TGTGCCAGCAGCGCGACGGACTCCTTCAATCAGCCCCAGCATTTT,CASSATDSFNQPQHF
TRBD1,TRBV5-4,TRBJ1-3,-,TGTGCCAGCAGCCCGACGCCTCTGACAGGGGGCCTCCTCTCTGGAAACACCATATATTTT,CASSPTPLTGGLLSGNTIYF
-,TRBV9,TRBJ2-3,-,TGTGCCAGCAGCGGCCGGGGGGCGGGAGCCCCCTCGGGCACAGATACGCAGTATTTT,CASSGRGAGAPSGTDTQYF
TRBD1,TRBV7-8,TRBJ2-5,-,TGTGCCAGCAGCGCGGGACAGGGGGAGACCCAGTACTTC,CASSAGQGETQYF
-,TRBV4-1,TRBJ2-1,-,TGCGCCAGCAGCCAGGCTAGCGATGAGCAGTTCTTC,CASSQASDEQFF
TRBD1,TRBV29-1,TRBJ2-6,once,TGCAGCGTTGAGTTAAGTGGACAGGGAAAAATCCGGGGGGCCAACGTCCTGACTTTC,CSVELSGQGKIRGANVLTF
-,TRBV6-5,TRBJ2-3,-,TGTGCCAGCAGTTACTCGACCCAGGGGCTCACAGATACGCAGTATTTT,CASSYSTQGLTDTQYF
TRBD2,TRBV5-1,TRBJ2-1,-,TGCGCCAGCAGCCTCGCCGGGGGGGCGGGAAATGAGCAGTTCTTC,CASSLAGGAGNEQFF
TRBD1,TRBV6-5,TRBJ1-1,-,TGTGCCAGCAGTTACGGACAGGGGAACACTGAAGCTTTCTTT,CASSYGQGNTEAFF
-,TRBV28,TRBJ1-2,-,TGTGCCAGCAGTCCCGACGGTACAGGGAGCTATGGCTACACCTTC,CASSPDGTGSYGYTF
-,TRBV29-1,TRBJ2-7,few,TGCAGCGTGGGAGATTACGAGCAGTACTTC,CSVGDYEQYF
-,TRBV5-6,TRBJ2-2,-,TGTGCCAGCAGCTGGCGGGACGGGATGAACACCGGGGAGCTGTTTTTT,CASSWRDGMNTGELFF
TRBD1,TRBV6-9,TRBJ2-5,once,TGTGCCAGCAGTTTGACAGGGACAGAGACCCAGTACTTC,CASSLTGTETQYF
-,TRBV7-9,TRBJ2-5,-,TGTGCCAGCAGCTTAGCCCTCGGGGGTACTGGCTCAGAGACCCAGTACTTC,CASSLALGGTGSETQYF
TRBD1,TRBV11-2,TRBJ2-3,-,TGTGCCAGCAGCTCCATACGGACAGGGGGCTCCACGCAGTATTTT,CASSSIRTGGSTQYF
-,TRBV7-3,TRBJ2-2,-,TGTGCCAGCAGCCGGTCGAACACCGGGGAGCTGTTTTTT,CASSRSNTGELFF
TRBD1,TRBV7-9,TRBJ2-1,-,TGTGCCAGCACCGACAGGGGGTCTCAGGAGCAGTTCTTC,CASTDRGSQEQFF
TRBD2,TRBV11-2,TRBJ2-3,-,TGTGCCAGCAGCTTAGGAGCGGGGGTCTACACAGATACGCAGTATTTT,CASSLGAGVYTDTQYF
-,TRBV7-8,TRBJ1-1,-,TGTGCCAGCAGCCCTACAGGCACGAACACTGAAGCTTTCTTT,CASSPTGTNTEAFF
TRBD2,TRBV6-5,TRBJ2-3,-,TGTGCCAGCAGTCTAGCGGGAGGGAGGACAGATACGCAGTATTTT,CASSLAGGRTDTQYF
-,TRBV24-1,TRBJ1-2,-,TGTGCCACCAGTGATCCTCGTCAGTGGTCTGGCTACACCTTC,CATSDPRQWSGYTF
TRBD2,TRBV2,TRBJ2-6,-,TGTGCCAGCACGGGGGGGTTGGGGCACAGCAGCTCTGGGGCCAACGTCCTGACTTTC,CASTGGLGHSSSGANVLTF
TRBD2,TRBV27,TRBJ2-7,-,TGTGCCAGCAGTCAAAAACTAGCGGGGGGGCATGAGCAGTACTTC,CASSQKLAGGHEQYF
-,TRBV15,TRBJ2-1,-,TGTGCCACCAGCAGAGATCTGGGCAGCTCCTATGAGCAGTTCTTC,CATSRDLGSSYEQFF
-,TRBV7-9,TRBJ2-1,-,TGTGCCAGCAGCCGTGGCGGGGCGATCAATGAGCAGTTCTTC,CASSRGGAINEQFF
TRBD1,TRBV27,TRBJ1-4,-,TGTGCCAGCAGTCGCAGGGGGCGCGAAGAAAAACTGTTTTTT,CASSRRGREEKLFF
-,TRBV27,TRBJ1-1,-,TGTGCCACCTCCGGGGGGGTAGGGGCGTGGAAGAACACTGAAGCTTTCTTT,CATSGGVGAWKNTEAFF
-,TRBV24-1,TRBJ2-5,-,TGTGCCACCAGTGATTCACGGGATCTGAGTCGGGAGACCCAGTACTTC,CATSDSRDLSRETQYF
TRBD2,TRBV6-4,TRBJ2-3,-,TGTGCCAGCAGTGAATATCCCCTGAGCGGGGGAAGCACAGATACGCAGTATTTT,CASSEYPLSGGSTDTQYF
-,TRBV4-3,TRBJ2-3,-,TGCGCCAGCAGCCAAGATCCCCCCGGGGACACAGATACGCAGTATTTT,CASSQDPPGDTDTQYF
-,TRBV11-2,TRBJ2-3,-,TGTGCCAGCAGCTCCCTCGGGGATACGCAGTATTTT,CASSSLGDTQYF
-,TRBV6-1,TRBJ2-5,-,TGTGCCAGCAGTGAAGTTATTAAAGAGACCCAGTACTTC,CASSEVIKETQYF
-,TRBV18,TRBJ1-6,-,TGTGCCAGCTCATGGACCGAAGGGGATTCACCCCTCCACTTT,CASSWTEGDSPLHF